The 30 T cell receptor beta chains below all came from one sample that was sequenced in a study of beta chain features in type 1 diabetes. These TCRs are of unknown antigen specificity. Broader study findings: Shorter TCRB CDR3s, moderately but significantly so, marked every one of the four CD4+ subsets in Type 1 diabetes patients.

The study reverse transcribed the entire isolated RNA, so it sequenced expressed TCRB transcripts. Sequencing was performed with immunoSEQ multiplex PCR; in TCRdb, only in-frame clones are kept and a portion is missing. This sample has 500,000 to 800,000 clones, with roughly 12% found just once. Material for sequencing was naive CD4+ T cells from blood. The receptor source for this set is a man aged 25 to 40 with type 1 diabetes.

This clone was observed a handful of times. The chain couples TRBV9 to TRBJ1-1; D is ambiguous. The V and J ends lost 4 bases and 4 bases respectively, with 23 bases between them. This CDR3 has 17 residues. Germline CDR1 is SGDLS and CDR2 is YYNGEE. CDR3: CASSLGGGSRVVTEAFF. CDR3 DNA: TGTGCCAGCAGCCTCGGAGGTGGCTCAAGGGTGGTCACTGAAGCTTTCTTT.

Comment on this clone: Other DNA sequences in the sample encode the same CDR3. The J gene is TRBJ1-5, the V gene TRBV6-5, with D possibly matching TRBD1 (6 bases). There are 14 residues in the CDR3. Germline V CDR1 and CDR2: MNHEY, SVGAGI. Deletions cut 0 bases from V and 5 bases from J, with 8 bases between. The CDR3 spells CASSYSGGDQPQHF. For the CDR3, the DNA is TGTGCCAGCAGTTACTCAGGGGGGGATCAGCCCCAGCATTTT.

With regard to this clone: The same CDR3 can be traced to other DNA sequences in this sample. J is TRBJ1-3 and V is TRBV30; D is perhaps TRBD1 (5 bases). Germline V gene data show CDR1 as GTSNPN and CDR2 as SVGIG (reference sequence). The CDR3 consists of 13 residues. V shed 4 bases and J shed 1 base, with 8 bases lying between them. For the CDR3, the DNA is TGTGCCTGGACCCGGGGGTCTGGAAACACCATATATTTT. Translating gives CAWTRGSGNTIYF.

This clone was detected a few times. The rearrangement joins TRBV19 to TRBJ2-2; 10 nucleotides line up with TRBD2. Per the germline V gene, CDR1 is LNHDA and CDR2 is SQIVND (reference sequence). Losses at the gene ends were 1 base for V and 3 bases for J; bases not matched to a gene: 5. The CDR3 has 17 amino acids. DNA of the CDR3: TGTGCCAGTAGTATAGTCCCGCTAGCGGGGGACACCGGGGAGCTGTTTTTT. Protein product: CASSIVPLAGDTGELFF.

The gene calls are TRBV15 and TRBJ1-3; 9 bases fit TRBD1. Germline CDR1 reads LNHNV; CDR2 reads YYDKDF (reference sequence). J lost 2 bases, V lost 1 base, and 0 bases had no gene match. The CDR3 is made up of 15 amino acids. The CDR3 region is CATSRGDRAGNTIYF. CDR3 coding DNA: TGTGCCACCAGCAGAGGGGACAGGGCTGGAAACACCATATATTTT.

This clone was seen a few times. This chain connects TRBV5-1 to TRBJ2-7, with a weak D call TRBD1 (5 bases). Germline V gene sequence: CDR1 SGHRS, CDR2 YFSETQ. CDR3 length: 13 amino acids. Trimming removed 4 bases at V and 2 bases at J, with 10 bases between. DNA for the CDR3: TGCGCCAGCAGCCGAGACAGCCCCTACGAGCAGTACTTC. This translates into CASSRDSPYEQYF.

This clone was seen a handful of times. The chain is built from TRBV11-1 and TRBJ1-2, with TRBD1 as a possible D gene (5 bases). The ends were cut back, 0 bases at V and 4 bases at J, with 9 bases in the middle. Germline loops: CDR1 SGHAT, CDR2 FQDESV (reference sequence). This CDR3 is built from 14 residues. Written as DNA, the CDR3 is TGTGCCAGCAGCTTAGCGACAGCCGGCTATGGCTACACCTTC. Translating it yields CASSLATAGYGYTF.

This clone was detected only a few times. Other nucleotide sequences in the sample specify the same CDR3. The chain is built from TRBV5-1 and TRBJ2-7, with a weak D call TRBD1 (6 bases). The V end lost 5 bases, the J end lost 3 bases, and 12 bases lay between the germline ends. CDR1 SGHRS and CDR2 YFSETQ come from the germline V gene. The length of the CDR3 is 13 residues. The CDR3 region has the DNA TGCGCCAGCAGTCTTGAGACAGGCTACGAGCAGTACTTC. Amino acids: CASSLETGYEQYF.

The V gene is TRBV5-6, the J gene TRBJ1-6, with 10 bases matching TRBD1. The CDR3 totals 17 residues. The germline CDR1 and CDR2 sequences are SGHDT and YYEEEE. The trim removed 2 bases at V and 0 bases at J, leaving 2 bases unmatched. The CDR3 region has the DNA TGTGCCAGCAGCTTCGGGACAGGGGACTCCTATAATTCACCCCTCCACTTT. It codes for CASSFGTGDSYNSPLHF.

V usage is TRBV7-2 and J usage is TRBJ2-3; TRBD1 might be the D (5 bases). Trimming stripped 1 base from V and 3 bases from J, with 11 bases between. Germline V lookup: CDR1 SGHTA, CDR2 FQGNSA. This CDR3 is 15 amino acids long. This CDR3 is CASSLVGQVTDTQYF. The CDR3, as DNA: TGTGCCAGCAGCTTAGTAGGACAAGTTACAGATACGCAGTATTTT. Full variable domain (remainder filled in from reference TRBV7-2 and TRBJ2-3): GAGVSQSPSNKVTEKGKDVELRCDPISGHTALYWYRQSLGQGLEFLIYFQGNSAPDKSGLPSDRFSAERTGGSVSTLTIQRTQQEDSAVYLCASSLVGQVTDTQYFGPGTRLTVL.

This clone was seen a few times. The chain recombines TRBV6-4 with TRBJ1-6; weak D call: TRBD1 (6 bases). The CDR3 length is 15 residues. Germline V lookup: CDR1 MRHNA, CDR2 SNTAGT. V was shortened by 6 bases and J by 7 bases, with 16 bases between the two germline ends. The CDR3 loop is CASRHRVMGNSPLHF. The CDR3 DNA is TGTGCCAGCAGGCACAGGGTGATGGGGAATTCACCCCTCCACTTT.

The V call is TRBV7-8, the J call TRBJ1-5; D perhaps matches TRBD1 (6 bases). The V and J ends lost 2 bases and 4 bases respectively, with 12 bases between them. In germline, CDR1 is SGHVS, CDR2 FQNEAQ. The CDR3 is 15 amino acids. CDR3 sequence reads: CASSLQGRGNQPQHF. The CDR3 DNA reads TGTGCCAGCAGCTTACAGGGGCGGGGAAATCAGCCCCAGCATTTT. Filled out from reference TRBV7-8 and TRBJ1-5, the complete variable domain reads GAGVSQSPRYKVAKRGQDVALRCDPISGHVSLFWYQQALGQGPEFLTYFQNEAQLDKSGLPSDRFFAERPEGSVSTLKIQRTQQEDSAVYLCASSLQGRGNQPQHFGDGTRLSIL.

V and J are TRBV27 and TRBJ1-1; D perhaps matches TRBD1 (6 bases). V lost 1 base and J lost 1, with 7 bases in between. The germline CDR1 and CDR2 sequences are MNHEY and SMNVEV (reference sequence). The CDR3 spans 14 residues. The chain's CDR3 is CASSLLDRNTEAFF. In nucleotides, the CDR3 is TGTGCCAGCAGTTTATTGGACAGGAACACTGAAGCTTTCTTT.

A few counts support this clone. CDR3 DNA sequence: TGTGCCAGCAGCCCCGGGGCCGCGGGTGAGCAGTTCTTC. Translating gives CASSPGAAGEQFF. The chain links TRBV14 to TRBJ2-1; D tentatively reads TRBD1 or TRBD2 (5 bases each). Germline CDR1 reads SGHDN; CDR2 reads FVKESK. This CDR3 has 13 amino acids. Trimming shortened V by 4 bases and J by 9 bases, and 13 bases separated the two germline ends. Supplemented by reference TRBV14 and TRBJ2-1, the full variable domain reads EAGVTQFPSHSVIEKGQTVTLRCDPISGHDNLYWYRRVMGKEIKFLLHFVKESKQDESGMPNNRFLAERTGGTYSTLKVQPAELEDSGVYFCASSPGAAGEQFFGPGTRLTVL.

On this clone itself: Other DNA sequences within the sample encode an identical CDR3. The rearrangement uses TRBV7-2 and TRBJ2-7; D remains ambiguous. CDR3 length: 11 amino acids. The germline V gene encodes CDR1 SGHTA and CDR2 FQGNSA. The V and J ends lost 3 bases and 3 bases respectively, with 3 bases between them. For the CDR3, the DNA is TGTGCCAGCAGCTTGAGCTACGAGCAGTACTTC. Translated, it gives CASSLSYEQYF.

This clone was seen a few times. V is TRBV6-5 and J is TRBJ2-7; D is ambiguous. CDR3 length: 13 residues. V shed 6 bases and J shed 2 bases, with 11 bases lying between them. The germline CDR1 and CDR2 sequences are MNHEY and SVGAGI. CDR3 bases: TGTGCCAGCAGGGAAGGCGTCCCCTACGAGCAGTACTTC. It yields the protein CASREGVPYEQYF.

This clone has a handful of counts. This chain links TRBV28 with TRBJ2-1, with 7 bases fitting TRBD1. This CDR3 is 15 amino acids long. CDR1 MDHEN and CDR2 SYDVKM come from the germline V gene. Unmatched junction bases numbered 5, after V lost 5 bases and J lost 1 base. CDR3 sequence reads: CASSTGVGSYNEQFF. The CDR3 DNA reads as TGTGCCAGCAGTACAGGGGTGGGATCCTACAATGAGCAGTTCTTC.

This clone occurred a few times. The chain combines TRBV28 with TRBJ1-5; TRBD1 matches 9 bases. This CDR3 region has 14 residues. Germline values: CDR1 MDHEN, CDR2 SYDVKM. V dropped 5 bases and J dropped 4; count of bases not matched to a gene: 3. The CDR3 reads CASSPGTGNQPQHF. The CDR3 DNA reads TGTGCCAGCAGTCCGGGGACAGGGAATCAGCCCCAGCATTTT.

This sequence joins TRBV18 and TRBJ2-7; 15 bases are a match to TRBD2. Germline-derived CDR1 and CDR2 are KGHSH and LQKENI. The CDR3 has 18 residues. V was clipped by 3 bases and J by 2 bases; unmatched bases: 8. CDR3 DNA sequence: TGTGCCAGCTCACCCCTGGGACTAGCGGGGGGCCGAACCTACGAGCAGTACTTC. Translated, it gives CASSPLGLAGGRTYEQYF.

This clone was detected a few times. The chain joins TRBV25-1 to TRBJ1-1, with TRBD1 matching 8 bases. The CDR3 contains 13 residues. After removal of 4 bases from V and 9 bases from J, the junction contained 7 bases not matched to a gene. Germline V gene data show CDR1 as MGHDK and CDR2 as SYGVNS. CDR3 DNA: TGTGCCAGCAGTGTTCAAGGACAGGGCAAAGCTTTCTTT. The encoded protein is CASSVQGQGKAFF.

V usage is TRBV5-1 and J usage is TRBJ2-1; maybe TRBD1 (5 bases). The ends were cut back, 4 bases at V and 7 bases at J, with 18 bases in the middle. The CDR3 length is 15 residues. Germline CDR1 SGHRS, CDR2 YFSETQ. The CDR3 DNA reads TGCGCCAGCAGCCGAACAGACAGCCTAGGGAATGAGCAGTTCTTC. This codes for CASSRTDSLGNEQFF.

This chain connects TRBV4-1 to TRBJ2-7; D gene ambiguous. From germline, CDR1 is MGHRA and CDR2 YSYEKL. The CDR3 totals 15 residues. Trimming left V 0 bases short and J 0 bases short, with 9 bases between. CDR3 sequence: CASSQEGDTSYEQYF. The CDR3 nucleotides read TGCGCCAGCAGCCAAGAGGGTGACACCTCCTACGAGCAGTACTTC.

This clone was detected only a few times. The chain couples TRBV28 to TRBJ2-7; TRBD1 might be the D (5 bases). Deletions cut 2 bases from V and 6 bases from J, with 8 bases between. CDR3 length: 12 residues. Germline-derived CDR1 and CDR2 are MDHEN and SYDVKM. CDR3 in DNA: TGTGCCAGCAGTTTAAGGGGTCGCGAGCAGTACTTC. This codes for CASSLRGREQYF.

The chain has TRBV7-2 and TRBJ1-2; 8 bases map to TRBD1. The CDR3 length is 15 residues. The J segment lost 3 bases and the V segment lost 5 bases, leaving 8 bases of the junction unmatched. Per germline, CDR1 SGHTA and CDR2 FQGNSA. The CDR3 DNA is TGTGCCAGCAGCGGACGGACAGGGCAGCACTATGGCTACACCTTC. It specifies CASSGRTGQHYGYTF. Full variable domain (outside the CDR3, taken from reference TRBV7-2 and TRBJ1-2): GAGVSQSPSNKVTEKGKDVELRCDPISGHTALYWYRQSLGQGLEFLIYFQGNSAPDKSGLPSDRFSAERTGGSVSTLTIQRTQQEDSAVYLCASSGRTGQHYGYTFGSGTRLTVV.

This clone appeared a few times. The CDR3 loop is CASSSQRDHYSYNEQFF. The CDR3 bases are TGTGCCAGCAGCTCTCAGCGGGACCACTACTCCTACAATGAGCAGTTCTTC. The J gene is TRBJ2-1, the V gene TRBV11-3; TRBD2 aligns across 7 bases. J lost 0 bases, V lost 4 bases, and 9 bases had no gene match. The CDR3 totals 17 residues. Germline V gene lookup returns CDR1 SGHNT and CDR2 YENEEA.

This clone has only a few counts. V and J are TRBV29-1 and TRBJ2-3; D is ambiguous. The germline V and J ends were trimmed by 4 bases and 6 bases, with 11 bases remaining between them. The CDR3 runs to 12 residues. Germline lookup yields CDR1 SQVTM and CDR2 ANQGSEA. CDR3 protein: CSVVKGSDTQYF. CDR3 DNA sequence: TGCAGCGTTGTTAAAGGATCGGATACGCAGTATTTT.

This clone has only a few counts. The rearrangement joins TRBV10-3 to TRBJ2-5; D is uncertain. The CDR3 loop spans 15 amino acids. Trimming took 6 bases from V and 0 from J, leaving 14 bases between them. Germline loops: CDR1 ENHRY, CDR2 SYGVKD. The CDR3: CAIRGSFGDQETQYF. In DNA form, the CDR3 reads TGTGCCATCAGGGGGTCGTTTGGGGACCAAGAGACCCAGTACTTC.

This clone was counted only a few times. This chain joins TRBV19 and TRBJ2-7, with a weak D call TRBD1 (5 bases). The CDR3 runs 13 residues. V gave up 5 bases and J gave up 6 bases, with 14 bases separating them. Germline V gene data show CDR1 as LNHDA and CDR2 as SQIVND (reference sequence). Written as DNA, the CDR3 is TGTGCCAGTAGTTCTTTGACAGTAAGCGAGCAGTACTTC. It codes for CASSSLTVSEQYF.

The chain has TRBV11-2 and TRBJ1-2; unclear D gene. The CDR3 has 12 amino acids. V lost 5 bases, J lost 1 base, and 5 bases lay in between. CDR1 and CDR2 (germline): SGHAT, FQNNGV. CDR3 protein: CASSKLNYGYTF. In nucleotides, the CDR3 is TGTGCCAGCAGCAAACTTAACTATGGCTACACCTTC.

There are a few counts of this clone. The chain employs TRBV7-8 and TRBJ1-5; no reliable D call. In germline, CDR1 is SGHVS, CDR2 FQNEAQ. V was cut by 1 base and J by 2 bases, with 12 bases left in between. The CDR3 consists of 16 residues. This chain's CDR3 is CASSLVGKEGNQPQHF. Here the CDR3 DNA reads TGTGCCAGCAGCTTAGTGGGGAAGGAGGGCAATCAGCCCCAGCATTTT.